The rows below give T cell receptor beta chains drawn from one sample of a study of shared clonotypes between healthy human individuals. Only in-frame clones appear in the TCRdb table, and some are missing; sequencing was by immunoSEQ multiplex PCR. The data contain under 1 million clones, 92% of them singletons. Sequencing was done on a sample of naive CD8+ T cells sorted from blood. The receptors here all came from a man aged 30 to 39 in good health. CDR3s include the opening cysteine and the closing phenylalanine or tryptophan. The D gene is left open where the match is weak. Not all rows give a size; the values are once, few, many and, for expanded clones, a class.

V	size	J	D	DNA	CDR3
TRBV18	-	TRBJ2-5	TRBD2	TGTGCCAGCTCACCCCGCGCGGGGGGCGCTCGTGCCCAACGACTCCAAGAGACCCAGTACTTC	CASSPRAGGARAQRLQETQYF
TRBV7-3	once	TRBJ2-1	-	TGTGCCAGCAGCTCCCTAGGCGCCAAGGATGAGCAGTTCTTC	CASSSLGAKDEQFF
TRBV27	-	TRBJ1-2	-	TGTGCCAGCAGTTTATCAGGGGACGCGCTTACCTATGGCTACACCTTC	CASSLSGDALTYGYTF
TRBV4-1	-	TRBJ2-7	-	TGCGCCAGCAGCCAAGCAGGGAACCCCTCCTACGAGCAGTACTTC	CASSQAGNPSYEQYF
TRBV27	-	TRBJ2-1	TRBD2	TGTGCCAGCAAGGTTTGGACTAGCTCCAACAATGAGCAGTTCTTC	CASKVWTSSNNEQFF
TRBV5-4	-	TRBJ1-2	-	TGTGCCAGCAGCTTAGAGGGTTCCGATGCCTACACCTTC	CASSLEGSDAYTF
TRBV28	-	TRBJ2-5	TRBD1	TGTGCCAGCAGTTTCGGCGCAGGGGGCGACGAGACCCAGTACTTC	CASSFGAGGDETQYF
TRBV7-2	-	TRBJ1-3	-	TGTGCCAGCAGCCCTAGGGCGGCGGGGTACAGAAACACCATATATTTT	CASSPRAAGYRNTIYF
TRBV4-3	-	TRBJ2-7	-	TGCGCCAGCAGCCAAGATCAAGGATCCTACGAGCAGTACTTC	CASSQDQGSYEQYF
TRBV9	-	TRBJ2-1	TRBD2	TGTGCCAGCAGCGACGGGACTAGCGGGAAGAACTCCTACAATGAGCAGTTCTTC	CASSDGTSGKNSYNEQFF
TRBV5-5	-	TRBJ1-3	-	TGTGCCAGCAGGTTGGGCAGGGAAATACTCTCTGGAAACACCATATATTTT	CASRLGREILSGNTIYF
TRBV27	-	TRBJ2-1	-	TGTGCCAGCAGTTTATCGGGGTGGGTAGAGCCAAAGCAGTTCTTC	CASSLSGWVEPKQFF
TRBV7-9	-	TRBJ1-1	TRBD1	TGTGCCAGCAGCTTAGAGGGGGCAGGGAGCACTGAAGCTTTCTTT	CASSLEGAGSTEAFF
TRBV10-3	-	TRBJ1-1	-	TGTGCCATCAGTGAAAGTTTTAGAAAGAACACTGAAGCTTTCTTT	CAISESFRKNTEAFF
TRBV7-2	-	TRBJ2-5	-	TGTGCCAGCAGCTCGAGGGGAGAGACCCAGTACTTC	CASSSRGETQYF
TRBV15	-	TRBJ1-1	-	TGTGCCACCGCCCATTCGGTCCTCACTGAAGCTTTCTTT	CATAHSVLTEAFF
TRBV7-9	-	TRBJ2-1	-	TGTGCCAGCAGCCTCCGGGCCCCGTACAATGAGCAGTTCTTC	CASSLRAPYNEQFF
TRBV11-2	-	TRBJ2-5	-	TGTGCCAGCAGCTTAGGGGGGTTCCGGGCCCAGTACTTC	CASSLGGFRAQYF
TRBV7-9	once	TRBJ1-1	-	TGTGCCAGCAGCTTTGGTTTGGGGCGGTCTGAAGCTTTCTTT	CASSFGLGRSEAFF
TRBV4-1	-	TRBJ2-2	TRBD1	TGCGCCAGCAGTCGTACAGGGGGAGACACCGGGGAGCTGTTTTTT	CASSRTGGDTGELFF
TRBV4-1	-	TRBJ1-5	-	TGCGCCAGCAGCCAAGATTGGGGGCTAAGTCAGCCCCAGCATTTT	CASSQDWGLSQPQHF
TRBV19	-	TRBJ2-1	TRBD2	TGTGCCAGTAGTACGGGACTAGCGGGCCTCAATGAGCAGTTCTTC	CASSTGLAGLNEQFF
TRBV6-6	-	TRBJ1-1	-	TGTGCCAGCAGTTACCCCGGTGAAGCTTTCTTT	CASSYPGEAFF
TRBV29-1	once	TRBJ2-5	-	TGCAGCGTTGAATTCAGGGGAGTTGGTGAGACCCAGTACTTC	CSVEFRGVGETQYF
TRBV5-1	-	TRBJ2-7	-	TGCGCCAGCAGCTTGGGGGGCCTCGGCTACGAGCAGTACTTC	CASSLGGLGYEQYF
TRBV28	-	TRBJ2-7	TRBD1	TGTGCCAGCAGGGGACAGGGGTTCTCCTACGAGCAGTACTTC	CASRGQGFSYEQYF
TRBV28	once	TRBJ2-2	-	TGTGCCAGCACCACCACCCGGGGACCCGAACGGACCGGGGAGCTGTTTTTT	CASTTTRGPERTGELFF
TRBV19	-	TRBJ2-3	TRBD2	TGTGCCAGTAGTATCCTAGCGGGAGGCACAGATACGCAGTATTTT	CASSILAGGTDTQYF
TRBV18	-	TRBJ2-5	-	TGTGCCAGCGCTCAAGAGACCCAGTACTTC	CASAQETQYF
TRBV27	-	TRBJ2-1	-	TGTGCCAGCAGTTTATCTGGACCTCACAATGGGCAGTTCTTC	CASSLSGPHNGQFF
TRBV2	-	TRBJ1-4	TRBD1	TGTGCCAGCAGTCGGACAGGGGCTAATGAAAAACTGTTTTTT	CASSRTGANEKLFF
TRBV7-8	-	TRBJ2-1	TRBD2	TGTGCCAGCAGCCCCGGGACTAACATCTACAATGAGCAGTTCTTC	CASSPGTNIYNEQFF
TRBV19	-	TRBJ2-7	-	TGTGCCAGTAGTATCCTAGCGACTACCTACGAGCAGTACTTC	CASSILATTYEQYF
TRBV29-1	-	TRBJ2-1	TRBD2	TGCAGCGTTCCGGGACTAGCGGGATTTATTAACAATGAGCAGTTCTTC	CSVPGLAGFINNEQFF
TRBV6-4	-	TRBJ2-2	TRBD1	TGTGCCAGGGTGTACAGGGGGCGAAAACCGAACACCGGGGAGCTGTTTTTT	CARVYRGRKPNTGELFF
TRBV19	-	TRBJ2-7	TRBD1	TGTGCCAGTAGCCCTACAGGGGCCTCGTTCTACGAGCAGTACTTC	CASSPTGASFYEQYF
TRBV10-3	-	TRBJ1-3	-	TGTGCCATCAGTCACGAGCGAGAAAACACCATATATTTT	CAISHERENTIYF
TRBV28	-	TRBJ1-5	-	TGTGCCAGCAGTTTAGGGGCAGGGTCGGGACAGCCCCAGCATTTT	CASSLGAGSGQPQHF
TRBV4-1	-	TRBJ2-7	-	TGCGCCAGCAGCTTGGAACGGGAGTTCAACGAGCAGTACTTC	CASSLEREFNEQYF
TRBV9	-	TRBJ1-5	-	TGTGCCAGCAGCGTAGAGGGGGTAATAGGTCAGCCCCAGCATTTT	CASSVEGVIGQPQHF
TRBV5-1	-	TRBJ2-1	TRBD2	TGCGCCAGCAGGACTAGCGCTAGCTCCTACAATGAGCAGTTCTTC	CASRTSASSYNEQFF
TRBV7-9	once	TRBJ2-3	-	TGTGCCAGCAGCTTAGTTCTGGGGGTACGGACAGATACGCAGTATTTT	CASSLVLGVRTDTQYF
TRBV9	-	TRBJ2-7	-	TGTGCCAGCAGCGTAGGCGGCAGCACCTACGAGCAGTACTTC	CASSVGGSTYEQYF
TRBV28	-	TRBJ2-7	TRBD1	TGTGCCAGCAGTCTTAGGACAGGGGTTGCCGAGCAGTACTTC	CASSLRTGVAEQYF
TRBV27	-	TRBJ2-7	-	TGTGCCAGCAGTTTATCTGGGCTAGGGCTCTACGAGCAGTACTTC	CASSLSGLGLYEQYF
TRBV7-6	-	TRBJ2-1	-	TGTGCCAGCAGCTTATCAGGGTACAATGAGCAGTTCTTC	CASSLSGYNEQFF